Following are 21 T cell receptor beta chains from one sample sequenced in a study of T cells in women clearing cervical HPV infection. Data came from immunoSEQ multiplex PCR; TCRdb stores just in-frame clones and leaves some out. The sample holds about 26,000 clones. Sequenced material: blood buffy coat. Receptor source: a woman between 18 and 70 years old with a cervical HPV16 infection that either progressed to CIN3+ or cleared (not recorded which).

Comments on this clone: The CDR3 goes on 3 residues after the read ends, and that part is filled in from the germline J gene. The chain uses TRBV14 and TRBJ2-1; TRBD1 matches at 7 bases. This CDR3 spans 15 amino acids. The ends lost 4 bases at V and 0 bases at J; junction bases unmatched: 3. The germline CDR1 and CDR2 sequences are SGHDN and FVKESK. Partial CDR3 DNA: TGTGCCAGCAGCCCATGGGACAGCTCCTACAATGAG. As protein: CASSPWDSSYNE. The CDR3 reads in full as CASSPWDSSYNEQFF.

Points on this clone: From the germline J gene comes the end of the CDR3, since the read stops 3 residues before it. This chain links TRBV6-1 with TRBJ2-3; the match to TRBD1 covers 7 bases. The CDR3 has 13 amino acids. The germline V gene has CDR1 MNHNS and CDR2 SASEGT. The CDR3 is CASSEEGARTQYF. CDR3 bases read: TGTGCCAGCAGTGAAGAGGGGGCGCGAACG.

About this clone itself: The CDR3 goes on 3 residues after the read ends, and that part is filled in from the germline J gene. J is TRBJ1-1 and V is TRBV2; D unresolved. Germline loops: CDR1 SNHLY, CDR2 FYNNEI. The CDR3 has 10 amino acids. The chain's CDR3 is CASEPYEAFF. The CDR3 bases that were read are TGTGCCTCCGAGCCGTATGAG.

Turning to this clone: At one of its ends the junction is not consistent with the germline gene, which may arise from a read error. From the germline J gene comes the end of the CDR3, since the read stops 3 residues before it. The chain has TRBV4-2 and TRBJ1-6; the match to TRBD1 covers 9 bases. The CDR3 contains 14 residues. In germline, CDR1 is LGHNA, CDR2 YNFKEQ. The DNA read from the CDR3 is TGCGCCAGCAGACTTAACAGGGGGCTTTCACCC. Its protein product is CASRLNRGLSP. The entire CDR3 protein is CASRLNRGLSPLHF.

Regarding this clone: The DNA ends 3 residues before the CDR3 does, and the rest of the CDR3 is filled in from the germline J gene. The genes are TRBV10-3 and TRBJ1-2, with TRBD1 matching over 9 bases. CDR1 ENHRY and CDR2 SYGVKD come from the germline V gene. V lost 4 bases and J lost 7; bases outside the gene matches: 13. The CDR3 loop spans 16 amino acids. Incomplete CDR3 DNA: TGTGCCATCAGTGCACCGGGACAGGGTGTACATAGTGGC. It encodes CAISAPGQGVHSG. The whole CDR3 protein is CAISAPGQGVHSGYTF.

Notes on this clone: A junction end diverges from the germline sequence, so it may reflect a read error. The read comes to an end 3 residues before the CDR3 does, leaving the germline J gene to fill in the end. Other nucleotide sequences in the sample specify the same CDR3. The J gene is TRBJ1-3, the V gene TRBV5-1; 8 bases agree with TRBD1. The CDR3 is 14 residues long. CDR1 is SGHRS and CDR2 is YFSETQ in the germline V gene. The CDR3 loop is CASSRTGSGNTIYF. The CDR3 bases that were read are TGCGCCAGCAGCAGGACAGGGTCTGGAAACACA.

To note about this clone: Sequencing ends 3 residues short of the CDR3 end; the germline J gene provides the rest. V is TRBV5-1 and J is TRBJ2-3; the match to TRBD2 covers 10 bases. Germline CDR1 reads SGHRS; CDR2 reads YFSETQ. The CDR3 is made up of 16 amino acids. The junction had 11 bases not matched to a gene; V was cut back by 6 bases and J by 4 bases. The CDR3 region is CASNLERGGSPDTQYF. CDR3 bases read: TGCGCCAGCAATCTAGAGCGGGGGGGCAGTCCAGATACG.

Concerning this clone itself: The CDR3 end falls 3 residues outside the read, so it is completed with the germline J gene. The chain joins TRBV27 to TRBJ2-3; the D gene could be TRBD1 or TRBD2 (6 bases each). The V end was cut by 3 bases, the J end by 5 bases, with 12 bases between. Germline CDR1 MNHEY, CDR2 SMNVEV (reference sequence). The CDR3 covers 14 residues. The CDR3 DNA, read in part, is TGTGCCAGCAGTTTGAGCAGGGGAGGAGATACG. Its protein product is CASSLSRGGDT. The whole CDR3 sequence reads CASSLSRGGDTQYF.

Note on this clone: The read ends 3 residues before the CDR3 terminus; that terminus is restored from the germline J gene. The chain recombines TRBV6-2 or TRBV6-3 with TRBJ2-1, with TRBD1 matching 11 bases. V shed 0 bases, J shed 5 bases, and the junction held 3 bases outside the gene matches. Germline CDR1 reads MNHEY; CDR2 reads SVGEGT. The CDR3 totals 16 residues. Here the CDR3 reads CASSYSRDRGDNEQFF. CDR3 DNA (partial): TGTGCCAGCAGTTACTCAAGGGACAGGGGGGACAATGAG.

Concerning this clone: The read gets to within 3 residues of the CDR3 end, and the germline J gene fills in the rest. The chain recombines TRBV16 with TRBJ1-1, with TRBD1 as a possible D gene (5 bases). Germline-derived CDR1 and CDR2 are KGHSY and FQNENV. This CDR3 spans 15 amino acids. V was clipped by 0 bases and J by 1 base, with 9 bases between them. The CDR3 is CASSQSGRANTEAFF. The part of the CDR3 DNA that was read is TGTGCCAGCAGCCAATCCGGCAGGGCGAACACTGAA. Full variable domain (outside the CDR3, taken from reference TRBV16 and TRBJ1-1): GEEVAQTPKHLVRGEGQKAKLYCAPIKGHSYVFWYQQVLKNEFKFLISFQNENVFDETGMPKERFSAKCLPNSPCSLEIQATKLEDSAVYFCASSQSGRANTEAFFGQGTRLTVV.

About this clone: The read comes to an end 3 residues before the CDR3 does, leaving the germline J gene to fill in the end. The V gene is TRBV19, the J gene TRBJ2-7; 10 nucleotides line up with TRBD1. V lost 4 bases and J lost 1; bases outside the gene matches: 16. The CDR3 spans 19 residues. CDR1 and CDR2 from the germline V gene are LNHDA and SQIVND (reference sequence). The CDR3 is CASSNPDPGQGRSSYEQYF. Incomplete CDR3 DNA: TGTGCCAGTAGTAACCCAGATCCGGGACAGGGGCGATCGTCCTACGAG.

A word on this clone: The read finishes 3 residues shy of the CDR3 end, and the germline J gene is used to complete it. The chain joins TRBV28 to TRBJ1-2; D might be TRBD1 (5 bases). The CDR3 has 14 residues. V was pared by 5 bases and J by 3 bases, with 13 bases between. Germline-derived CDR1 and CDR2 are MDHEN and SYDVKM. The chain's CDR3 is CASSPSPGYYGYTF. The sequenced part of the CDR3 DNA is TGTGCCAGCAGTCCCAGTCCAGGGTACTATGGC.

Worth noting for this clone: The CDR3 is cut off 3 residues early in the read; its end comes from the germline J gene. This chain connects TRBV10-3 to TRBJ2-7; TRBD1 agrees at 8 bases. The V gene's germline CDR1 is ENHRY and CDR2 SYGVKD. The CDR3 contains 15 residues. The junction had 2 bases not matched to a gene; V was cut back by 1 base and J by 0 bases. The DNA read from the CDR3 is TGTGCCATCAGTGAGTGGGGACAGGTCTCCTACGAG. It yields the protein CAISEWGQVSYE. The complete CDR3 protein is CAISEWGQVSYEQYF.

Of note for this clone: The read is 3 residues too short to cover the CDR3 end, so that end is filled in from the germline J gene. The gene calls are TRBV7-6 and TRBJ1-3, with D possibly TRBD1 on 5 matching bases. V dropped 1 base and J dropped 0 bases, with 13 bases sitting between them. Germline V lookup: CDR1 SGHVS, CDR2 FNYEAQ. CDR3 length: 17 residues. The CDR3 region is CASSLGGGAGSGNTIYF. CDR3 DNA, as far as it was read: TGTGCCAGCAGCTTAGGAGGAGGGGCCGGCTCTGGAAACACC.

The CDR3 loop is CASSLDRDGNTIYF. Partial CDR3 DNA: TGTGCCAGCAGCTTGGACAGGGACGGAAACACC. This chain joins TRBV5-4 and TRBJ1-3; perhaps TRBD1 as D (6 bases). The sequenced fragment ends 3 residues before the CDR3 boundary, so the rest is inferred from the germline J gene. V lost 0 bases and J 4 bases, leaving 8 bases between the germline ends. CDR3 length: 14 residues. CDR1 and CDR2 from the germline V gene are SGHNT and YYREEE (reference sequence).

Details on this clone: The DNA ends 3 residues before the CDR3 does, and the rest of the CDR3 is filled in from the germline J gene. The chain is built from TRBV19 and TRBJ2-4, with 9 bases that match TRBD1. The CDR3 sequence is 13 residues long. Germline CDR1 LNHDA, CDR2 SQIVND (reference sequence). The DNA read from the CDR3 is TGTGCCAGTAGTATCCCGACAGGGGGAGGT. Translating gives CASSIPTGGG. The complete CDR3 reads CASSIPTGGGQYF.

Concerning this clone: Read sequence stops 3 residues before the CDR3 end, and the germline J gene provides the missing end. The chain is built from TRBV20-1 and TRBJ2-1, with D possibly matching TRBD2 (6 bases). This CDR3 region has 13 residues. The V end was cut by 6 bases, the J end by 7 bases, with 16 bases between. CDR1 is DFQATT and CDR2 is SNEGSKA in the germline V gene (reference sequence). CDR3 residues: CSAKGLGGNEQFF. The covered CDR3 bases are TGCAGTGCAAAGGGACTCGGAGGGAATGAG.

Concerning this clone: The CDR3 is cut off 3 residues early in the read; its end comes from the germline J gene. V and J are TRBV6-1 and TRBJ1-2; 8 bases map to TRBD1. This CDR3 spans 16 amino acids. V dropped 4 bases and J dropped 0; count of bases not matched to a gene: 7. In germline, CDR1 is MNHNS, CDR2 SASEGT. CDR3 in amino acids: CASSGQGSEANYGYTF. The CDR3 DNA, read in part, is TGTGCCAGCAGTGGACAGGGGTCCGAAGCTAACTATGGC.

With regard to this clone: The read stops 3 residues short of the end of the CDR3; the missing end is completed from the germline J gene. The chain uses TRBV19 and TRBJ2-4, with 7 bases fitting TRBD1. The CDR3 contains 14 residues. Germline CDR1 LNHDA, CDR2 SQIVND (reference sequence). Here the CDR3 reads CASSTGERGYGQYF. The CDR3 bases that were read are TGTGCCAGTTCCACAGGGGAACGAGGTTATGGT.

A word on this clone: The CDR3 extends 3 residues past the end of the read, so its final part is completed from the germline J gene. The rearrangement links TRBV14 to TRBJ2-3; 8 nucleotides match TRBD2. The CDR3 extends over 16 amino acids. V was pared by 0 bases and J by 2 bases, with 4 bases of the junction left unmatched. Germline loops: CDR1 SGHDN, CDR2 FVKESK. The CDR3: CASSQDGGLATDTQYF. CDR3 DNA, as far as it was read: TGTGCCAGCAGCCAAGATGGAGGACTAGCCACAGATACG.

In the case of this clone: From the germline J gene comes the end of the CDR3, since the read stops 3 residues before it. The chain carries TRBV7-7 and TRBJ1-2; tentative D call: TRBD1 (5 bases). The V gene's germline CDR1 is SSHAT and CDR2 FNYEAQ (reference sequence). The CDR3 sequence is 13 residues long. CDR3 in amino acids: CASSLAGGETYTF. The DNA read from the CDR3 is TGTGCCAGCAGCTTAGCGGGGGGGGAGACC.